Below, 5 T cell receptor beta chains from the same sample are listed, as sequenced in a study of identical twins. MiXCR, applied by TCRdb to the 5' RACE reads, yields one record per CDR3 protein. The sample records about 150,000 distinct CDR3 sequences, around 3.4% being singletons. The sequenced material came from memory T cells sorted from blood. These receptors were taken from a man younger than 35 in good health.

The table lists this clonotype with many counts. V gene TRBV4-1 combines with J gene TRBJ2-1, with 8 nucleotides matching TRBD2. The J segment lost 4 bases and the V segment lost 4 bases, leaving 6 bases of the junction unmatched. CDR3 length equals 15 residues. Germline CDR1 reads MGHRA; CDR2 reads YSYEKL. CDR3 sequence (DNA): TGCGCCAGCAGCCCCCTAGCGGGTCATTACAATGAGCAGTTCTTC. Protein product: CASSPLAGHYNEQFF.

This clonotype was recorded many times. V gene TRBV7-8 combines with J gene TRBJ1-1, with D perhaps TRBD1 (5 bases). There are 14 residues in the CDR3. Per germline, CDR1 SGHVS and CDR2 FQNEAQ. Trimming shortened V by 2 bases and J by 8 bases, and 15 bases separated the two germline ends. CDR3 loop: CASSLSGRENEAFF. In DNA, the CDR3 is TGTGCCAGCAGCTTATCGGGGCGAGAAAACGAAGCTTTCTTT.

CDR3 sequence: CASSRDGNWNEQFF. CDR3 DNA: TGTGCCAGCAGTCGGGACGGGAATTGGAATGAGCAGTTCTTC. The J gene is TRBJ2-1, the V gene TRBV6-1; D possibly uses TRBD1 or TRBD2 (5 bases each). The germline gives CDR1 MNHNS, CDR2 SASEGT. V was clipped by 5 bases and J by 7 bases, with 15 bases between them. This CDR3 has 14 amino acids.

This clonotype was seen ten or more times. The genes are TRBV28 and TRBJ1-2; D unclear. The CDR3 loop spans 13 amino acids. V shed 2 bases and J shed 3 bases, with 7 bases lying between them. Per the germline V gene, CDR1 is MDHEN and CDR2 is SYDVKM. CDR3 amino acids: CASSLEQHYGYTF. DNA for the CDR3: TGTGCCAGCAGTTTAGAACAACACTATGGCTACACCTTC.

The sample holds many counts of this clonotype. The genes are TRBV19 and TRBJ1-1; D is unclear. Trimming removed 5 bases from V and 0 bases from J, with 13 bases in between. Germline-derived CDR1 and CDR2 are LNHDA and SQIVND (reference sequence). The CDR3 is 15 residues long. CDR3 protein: CASSPDGIMNTEAFF. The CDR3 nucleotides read TGTGCCAGTAGTCCCGACGGAATCATGAACACTGAAGCTTTCTTT. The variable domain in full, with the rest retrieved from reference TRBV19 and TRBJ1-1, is DGGITQSPKYLFRKEGQNVTLSCEQNLNHDAMYWYRQDPGQGLRLIYYSQIVNDFQKGDIAEGYSVSREKKESFPLTVTSAQKNPTAFYLCASSPDGIMNTEAFFGQGTRLTVV.